These 9 T cell receptor beta chains share one sample of origin, sequenced in a study of shared clonotypes between healthy human individuals. TCRdb's table, derived via immunoSEQ multiplex PCR, lists solely in-frame clones and lacks some. The sample holds roughly 640,000 clones, around 74% seen once. What was sequenced was memory CD4+ T cells sorted from blood. Subset meaning: CD45RA-negative fraction. The receptors shown here come from a woman aged 30 to 39 in good health.

V is TRBV5-1 and J is TRBJ1-2, with 7 bases fitting TRBD1. The CDR3 runs to 15 residues. CDR1 and CDR2 from the germline V gene are SGHRS and YFSETQ. The V gene end was trimmed by 6 bases and the J gene end by 5 bases; junction bases not matched to a gene: 13. The CDR3 loop reads CASTPGQELSYGYTF. Here the CDR3 DNA reads TGCGCCAGCACCCCAGGACAGGAACTAAGTTATGGCTACACCTTC.

The chain carries TRBV19 and TRBJ1-1; TRBD1 aligns across 11 bases. Germline lookup yields CDR1 LNHDA and CDR2 SQIVND (reference sequence). Unmatched junction bases numbered 9, after V lost 4 bases and J lost 2 bases. This CDR3 comprises 17 residues. The CDR3 region is CASSSPDRGLGNTEAFF. The CDR3 DNA reads as TGTGCCAGTAGTAGCCCGGACAGGGGGCTCGGTAACACTGAAGCTTTCTTT. The whole variable domain, filled in from reference TRBV19 and TRBJ1-1, reads DGGITQSPKYLFRKEGQNVTLSCEQNLNHDAMYWYRQDPGQGLRLIYYSQIVNDFQKGDIAEGYSVSREKKESFPLTVTSAQKNPTAFYLCASSSPDRGLGNTEAFFGQGTRLTVV.

This clone was seen more than once but under ten times. This specimen includes other DNA sequences encoding the same CDR3. V is TRBV7-2 and J is TRBJ1-5; weak D call: TRBD1 (5 bases). Trimming took off 4 bases at V and 1 base at J, with 11 bases between the two ends. Germline CDR1 reads SGHTA; CDR2 reads FQGNSA. The CDR3 has 15 amino acids. CDR3 bases: TGTGCCAGCAGCTCCGACAGTCTGAGCAATCAGCCCCAGCATTTT. It yields the protein CASSSDSLSNQPQHF.

This clone was seen more than once but under ten times. V and J are TRBV19 and TRBJ1-2; D may be TRBD1 (5 bases). This CDR3 is built from 15 residues. CDR1 and CDR2 (germline): LNHDA, SQIVND (reference sequence). Trimming left V 4 bases short and J 1 base short, with 13 bases between. The CDR3 DNA follows: TGTGCCAGTAGTAGCCCGGGACTGCTTAACTATGGCTACACCTTC. Protein sequence: CASSSPGLLNYGYTF.

This clone appeared many times. CDR3 protein: CASSLTGRRVGNQPQHF. The CDR3 coding sequence is TGTGCCAGCAGCTTAACCGGTAGGAGGGTTGGCAATCAGCCCCAGCATTTT. The gene calls are TRBV5-6 and TRBJ1-5; no definite D call. Trimming cost V 2 bases and J 2 bases, with 17 bases left between them. This CDR3 has 17 residues. CDR1 is SGHDT and CDR2 is YYEEEE in the germline V gene. The complete variable domain, with remaining parts taken from reference TRBV5-6 and TRBJ1-5, reads DAGVTQSPTHLIKTRGQQVTLRCSPKSGHDTVSWYQQALGQGPQFIFQYYEEEERQRGNFPDRFSGHQFPNYSSELNVNALLLGDSALYLCASSLTGRRVGNQPQHFGDGTRLSIL.

This clone was observed once. This sequence joins TRBV7-8 and TRBJ2-1, with TRBD2 matching 7 bases. The CDR3 runs to 15 residues. The ends lost 2 bases at V and 7 bases at J; junction bases unmatched: 8. Germline V lookup: CDR1 SGHVS, CDR2 FQNEAQ. CDR3 loop: CASSLRETSYNEQFF. The CDR3 bases are TGTGCCAGCAGCTTAAGGGAGACTAGCTATAATGAGCAGTTCTTC.

The chain is built from TRBV19 and TRBJ1-5; 8 positions match TRBD1. V lost 2 bases to trimming and J lost 1 base; unmatched junction nucleotides: 10. Germline V CDR1 and CDR2: LNHDA, SQIVND (reference sequence). The CDR3 runs 18 residues. This chain's CDR3 is CASSIQHRGSVSNQPQHF. The CDR3 region has the DNA TGTGCCAGTAGTATACAGCACAGGGGGTCTGTAAGCAATCAGCCCCAGCATTTT.

The chain uses TRBV5-4 and TRBJ2-4; D is possibly TRBD1 (5 bases). This CDR3 spans 14 amino acids. Trimming removed 1 base from V and 0 bases from J, with 5 bases in between. Germline CDR1 reads SGHNT; CDR2 reads YYREEE (reference sequence). The CDR3 loop is CASSLQGAKNIQYF. The CDR3 region has the DNA TGTGCCAGCAGCTTGCAGGGAGCCAAAAACATTCAGTACTTC.

This chain links TRBV7-9 with TRBJ1-2, with TRBD1 identical over 10 bases. CDR3 length equals 14 residues. V dropped 5 bases and J dropped 5; count of bases not matched to a gene: 5. The germline gives CDR1 SEHNR, CDR2 FQNEAQ (reference sequence). This CDR3 reads CASSPGQGIYGYTF. The CDR3 nucleotides read TGTGCCAGCAGCCCGGGACAGGGGATTTATGGCTACACCTTC.